The T cell receptor (beta chain) described here comes from a study of radiotherapy plus CTLA-4 blockade in lung cancer. To note about this clone: Its specificity is not known. Its ends do not fully match the called genes, so a read error is possible.

TCRdb's copy holds only in-frame clones and misses some; the assay was immunoSEQ multiplex PCR. The sample records 75,000 to 100,000 clones, just over 85% being singletons. The germline gives CDR1 MNHEY, CDR2 SMNVEV (reference sequence). The CDR3 extends over 14 amino acids. Patients in the study, people with chemo-refractory metastatic non-small-cell lung cancer, received focal radiation plus ipilimumab CTLA-4 blockade. General observations from the study: After treatment with radiotherapy plus ipilimumab, TCR clones that came from the tumor expanded in blood.

This chain uses TRBV27 with TRBJ2-5; TRBD1 aligns across 7 bases. Sequenced material: peripheral blood, taken from a patient treated with radiotherapy plus ipilimumab. The source is a human donor with non-small cell lung cancer that progressed on radiotherapy plus ipilimumab. CDR3: CASRFTGARETQYF. In nucleotides, the CDR3 is TGTGCCAGCCGTTTCACAGGGGCTCGCGAGACCCAGTACTTC.